This T cell receptor beta chain was recorded in a study of cytomegalovirus exposure and HLA in healthy donors. The PCR had 60 Vbeta and 13 Jbeta primers. Sequenced by immunoSEQ multiplex PCR; TCRdb stores in-frame clones only, minus some. This table has approximately 140,000 clones, around 79% appearing once. The germline V gene encodes CDR1 WSHSY and CDR2 SAAADI. Germline trimming cut 4 bases from V and 0 bases from J; bases unmatched to any gene: 6. There are 15 residues in the CDR3. The clonotype originates from a human donor in good health. The chain couples TRBV10-2 to TRBJ2-7; 7 nucleotides line up with TRBD2. The sequenced material came from PBMCs. In DNA form, the CDR3 reads TGCGCCAGCAGTGGGAGCGGGGAAGTCTCCTACGAGCAGTACTTC. Its protein product is CASSGSGEVSYEQYF.